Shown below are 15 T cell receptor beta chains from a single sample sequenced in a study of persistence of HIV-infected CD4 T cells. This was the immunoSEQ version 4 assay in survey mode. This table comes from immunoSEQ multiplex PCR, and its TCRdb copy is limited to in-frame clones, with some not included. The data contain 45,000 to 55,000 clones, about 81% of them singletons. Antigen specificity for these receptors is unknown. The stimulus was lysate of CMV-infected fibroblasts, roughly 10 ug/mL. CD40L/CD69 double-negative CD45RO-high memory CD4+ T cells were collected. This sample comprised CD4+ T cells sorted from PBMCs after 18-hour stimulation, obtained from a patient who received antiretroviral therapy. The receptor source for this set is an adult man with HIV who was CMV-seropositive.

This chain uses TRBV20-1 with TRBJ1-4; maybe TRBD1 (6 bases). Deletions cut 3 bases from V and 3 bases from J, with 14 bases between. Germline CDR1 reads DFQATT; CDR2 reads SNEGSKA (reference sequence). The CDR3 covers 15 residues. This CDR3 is CSASLRTASNEKLFF. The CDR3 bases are TGCAGTGCTAGTTTAAGGACAGCTTCTAATGAAAAACTGTTTTTT.

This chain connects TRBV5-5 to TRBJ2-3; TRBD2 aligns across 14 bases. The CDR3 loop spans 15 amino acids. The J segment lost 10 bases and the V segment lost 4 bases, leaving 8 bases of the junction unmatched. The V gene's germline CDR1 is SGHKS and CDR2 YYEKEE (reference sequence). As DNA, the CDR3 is TGTGCCAGCAGCCCTAAGGGACTAGCGGGGGCCGCGCAGTATTTT. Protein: CASSPKGLAGAAQYF.

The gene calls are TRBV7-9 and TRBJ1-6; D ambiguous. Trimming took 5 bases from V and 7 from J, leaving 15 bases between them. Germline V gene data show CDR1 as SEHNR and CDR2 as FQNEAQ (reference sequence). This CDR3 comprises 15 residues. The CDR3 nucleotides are TGTGCCAGCAGCCCGGCCCAAGGGCGGAATTCACCCCTCCACTTT. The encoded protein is CASSPAQGRNSPLHF. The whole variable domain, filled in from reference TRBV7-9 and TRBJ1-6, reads DTGVSQNPRHKITKRGQNVTFRCDPISEHNRLYWYRQTLGQGPEFLTYFQNEAQLEKSRLLSDRFSAERPKGSFSTLEIQRTEQGDSAMYLCASSPAQGRNSPLHFGNGTRLTVT.

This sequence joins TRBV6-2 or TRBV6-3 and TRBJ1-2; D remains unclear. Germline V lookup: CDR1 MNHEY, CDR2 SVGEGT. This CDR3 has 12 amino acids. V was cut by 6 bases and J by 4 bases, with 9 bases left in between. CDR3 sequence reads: CASRPYGYGYTF. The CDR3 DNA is TGTGCCAGCAGGCCTTACGGCTATGGCTACACCTTC.

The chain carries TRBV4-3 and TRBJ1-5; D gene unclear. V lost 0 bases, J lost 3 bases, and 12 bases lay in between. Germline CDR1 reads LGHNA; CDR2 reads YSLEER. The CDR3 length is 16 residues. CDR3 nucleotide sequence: TGCGCCAGCAGCCAAGATGCGGAAGACCTCAATCAGCCCCAGCATTTT. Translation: CASSQDAEDLNQPQHF.

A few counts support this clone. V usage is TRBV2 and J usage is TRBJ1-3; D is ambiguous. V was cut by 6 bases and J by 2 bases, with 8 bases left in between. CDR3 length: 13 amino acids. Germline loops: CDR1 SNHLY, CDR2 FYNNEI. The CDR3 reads CASRRTAGNTIYF. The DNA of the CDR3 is TGTGCCAGCAGGAGGACGGCTGGAAACACCATATATTTT.

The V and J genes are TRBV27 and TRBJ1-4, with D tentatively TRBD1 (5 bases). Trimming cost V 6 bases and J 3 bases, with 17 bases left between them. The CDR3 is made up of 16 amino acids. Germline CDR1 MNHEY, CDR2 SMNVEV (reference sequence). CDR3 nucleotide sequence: TGTGCCAGCAGACCCAGAACGGGGGGACCTAATGAAAAACTGTTTTTT. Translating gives CASRPRTGGPNEKLFF. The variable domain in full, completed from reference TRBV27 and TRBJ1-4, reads EAQVTQNPRYLITVTGKKLTVTCSQNMNHEYMSWYRQDPGLGLRQIYYSMNVEVTDKGDVPEGYKVSRKEKRNFPLILESPSPNQTSLYFCASRPRTGGPNEKLFFGSGTQLSVL.

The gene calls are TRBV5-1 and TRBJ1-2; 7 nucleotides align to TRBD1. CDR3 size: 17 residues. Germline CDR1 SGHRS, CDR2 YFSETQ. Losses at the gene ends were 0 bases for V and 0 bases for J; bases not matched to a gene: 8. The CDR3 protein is CASSLGDSRQSNYGYTF. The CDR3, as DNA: TGCGCCAGCAGCTTGGGGGACAGTAGACAGTCTAACTATGGCTACACCTTC. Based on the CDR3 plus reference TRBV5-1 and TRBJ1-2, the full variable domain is KAGVTQTPRYLIKTRGQQVTLSCSPISGHRSVSWYQQTPGQGLQFLFEYFSETQRNKGNFPGRFSGRQFSNSRSEMNVSTLELGDSALYLCASSLGDSRQSNYGYTFGSGTRLTVV.

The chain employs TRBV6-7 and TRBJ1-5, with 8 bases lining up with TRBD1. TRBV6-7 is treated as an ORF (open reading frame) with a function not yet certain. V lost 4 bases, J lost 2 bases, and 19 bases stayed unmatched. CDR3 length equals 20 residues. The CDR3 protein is CASSSHLDRGRVLCNQPQHF. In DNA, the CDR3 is TGTGCCAGCAGTTCCCATCTCGACAGGGGCAGGGTTCTTTGCAATCAGCCCCAGCATTTT.

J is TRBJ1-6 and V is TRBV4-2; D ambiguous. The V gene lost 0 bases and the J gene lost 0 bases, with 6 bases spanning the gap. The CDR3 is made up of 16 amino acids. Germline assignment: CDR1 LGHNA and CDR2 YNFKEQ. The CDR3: CASSQEISSYNSPLHF. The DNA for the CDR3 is TGTGCCAGCAGCCAAGAGATCAGCTCCTATAATTCACCCCTCCACTTT.

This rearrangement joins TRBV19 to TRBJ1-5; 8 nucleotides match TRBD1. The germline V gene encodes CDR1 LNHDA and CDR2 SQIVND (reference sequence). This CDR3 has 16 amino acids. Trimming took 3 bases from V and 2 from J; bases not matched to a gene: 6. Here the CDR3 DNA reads TGTGCCAGTAGTATTCAGGGGGCGCGGGGCAATCAGCCCCAGCATTTT. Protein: CASSIQGARGNQPQHF.

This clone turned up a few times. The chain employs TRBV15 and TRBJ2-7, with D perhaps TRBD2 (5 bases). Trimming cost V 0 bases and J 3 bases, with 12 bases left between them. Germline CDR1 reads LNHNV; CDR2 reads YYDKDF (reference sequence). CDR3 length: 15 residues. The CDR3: CATSRDRLSNYEQYF. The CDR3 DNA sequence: TGTGCCACCAGCAGAGATCGACTAAGCAACTACGAGCAGTACTTC. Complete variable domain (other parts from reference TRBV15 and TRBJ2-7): DAMVIQNPRYQVTQFGKPVTLSCSQTLNHNVMYWYQQKSSQAPKLLFHYYDKDFNNEADTPDNFQSRRPNTSFCFLDIRSPGLGDTAMYLCATSRDRLSNYEQYFGPGTRLTVT.

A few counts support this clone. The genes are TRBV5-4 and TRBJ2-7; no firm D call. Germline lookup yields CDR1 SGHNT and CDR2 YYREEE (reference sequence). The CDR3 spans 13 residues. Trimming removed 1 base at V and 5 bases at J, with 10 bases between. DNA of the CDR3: TGTGCCAGCAGCTTGCCGGGCGTCCACGAGCAGTACTTC. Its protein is CASSLPGVHEQYF. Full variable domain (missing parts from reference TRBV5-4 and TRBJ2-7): ETGVTQSPTHLIKTRGQQVTLRCSSQSGHNTVSWYQQALGQGPQFIFQYYREEENGRGNFPPRFSGLQFPNYSSELNVNALELDDSALYLCASSLPGVHEQYFGPGTRLTVT.

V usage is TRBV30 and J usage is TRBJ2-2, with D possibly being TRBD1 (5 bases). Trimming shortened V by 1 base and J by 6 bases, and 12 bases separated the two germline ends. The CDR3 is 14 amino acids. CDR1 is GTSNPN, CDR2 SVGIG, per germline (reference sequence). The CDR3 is CAWSGTPLSGELFF. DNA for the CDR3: TGTGCCTGGAGTGGGACACCCCTCTCCGGGGAGCTGTTTTTT.

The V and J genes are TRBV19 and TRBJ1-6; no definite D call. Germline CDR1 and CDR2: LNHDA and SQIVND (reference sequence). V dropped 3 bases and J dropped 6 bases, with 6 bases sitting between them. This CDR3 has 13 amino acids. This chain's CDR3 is CASSIAVNSPLHF. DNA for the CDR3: TGTGCCAGTAGTATTGCAGTTAATTCACCCCTCCACTTT.